Following are 32 T cell receptor beta chains from one sample sequenced in a study of T cells in women clearing cervical HPV infection. Only in-frame clones appear in the TCRdb table, and some are missing; sequencing was by immunoSEQ multiplex PCR. The data show under 50,000 clones, and the top ten clones hold just under 6.5%. The specimen was blood buffy coat. These receptors were obtained from a woman aged 18 to 69 with a cervical HPV16 infection that either progressed to CIN3+ or cleared (not recorded which).

The CDR3 is CASSLAGENTEAFF. The sequenced CDR3 bases are TGCGCCAGCAGCTTGGCCGGTGAGAACACTGAA. The V call is TRBV5-1, the J call TRBJ1-1; D is unclear. Read coverage stops 3 residues before the CDR3 terminus; the germline J gene supplies the remainder. V was trimmed by 0 bases and J by 1 base, leaving 7 bases between them. The germline CDR1 and CDR2 sequences are SGHRS and YFSETQ. The CDR3 has 14 residues. Together with reference TRBV5-1 and TRBJ1-1, the CDR3 gives the full variable domain: KAGVTQTPRYLIKTRGQQVTLSCSPISGHRSVSWYQQTPGQGLQFLFEYFSETQRNKGNFPGRFSGRQFSNSRSEMNVSTLELGDSALYLCASSLAGENTEAFFGQGTRLTVV.

Comments on this clone: Sequencing ends 3 residues short of the CDR3 end; the germline J gene provides the rest. The V gene is TRBV19, the J gene TRBJ2-2; D possibly corresponds to TRBD2 (7 bases). Germline CDR1 reads LNHDA; CDR2 reads SQIVND (reference sequence). V lost 7 bases and J 6 bases, leaving 30 bases between the germline ends. The CDR3 totals 19 residues. The CDR3 bases that were read are TGTGCCAGTACCTACCAGGCGGGGGCCGCCGGTGCGTTCGCCGGGGAG. Translating gives CASTYQAGAAGAFAGE. The entire CDR3 is CASTYQAGAAGAFAGELFF.

Turning to this clone: The CDR3 goes on 3 residues after the read ends, and that part is filled in from the germline J gene. The V and J genes are TRBV5-4 and TRBJ2-3; a possible D gene is TRBD1 (6 bases). This CDR3 is built from 13 residues. CDR1 and CDR2 (germline): SGHNT, YYREEE (reference sequence). Deletions cut 10 bases from V and 5 bases from J, with 17 bases between. The part of the CDR3 DNA that was read is TGTGCCTGGGGACACAAATCCGGAGATACG. Protein: CAWGHKSGDT. The complete CDR3 protein is CAWGHKSGDTQYF. Full variable domain (missing parts from reference TRBV5-4 and TRBJ2-3): ETGVTQSPTHLIKTRGQQVTLRCSSQSGHNTVSWYQQALGQGPQFIFQYYREEENGRGNFPPRFSGLQFPNYSSELNVNALELDDSALYLCAWGHKSGDTQYFGPGTRLTVL.

Remarks on this clone: The CDR3 extends 3 residues past the end of the read, so its final part is completed from the germline J gene. The chain carries TRBV19 and TRBJ1-1; TRBD1 matches at 7 bases. The V segment lost 4 bases and the J segment 1 base; nucleotides outside the gene matches: 6. CDR1 and CDR2 from the germline V gene are LNHDA and SQIVND (reference sequence). The CDR3 covers 15 residues. The CDR3 protein is CASSKPGQSNTEAFF. CDR3 DNA (partial): TGTGCCAGTAGTAAACCGGGACAGTCGAACACTGAA.

On this clone: The read ends 3 residues shy of where the CDR3 ends; the end is completed using the germline J gene. The rearrangement uses TRBV19 and TRBJ1-2; 9 bases line up with TRBD1. This CDR3 comprises 15 residues. Trimming at V came to 5 bases and at J to 1 base, leaving 5 bases not matched to a gene. Germline CDR1 reads LNHDA; CDR2 reads SQIVND (reference sequence). The CDR3 DNA, read in part, is TGTGCCAGTAGTGTTACAGGGGGCATTAACTATGGC. Translated: CASSVTGGINYG. The entire CDR3 protein reads CASSVTGGINYGYTF.

Note on this clone: The missing CDR3 end, 3 residues past where the read stops, is filled in from the germline J gene. The rearrangement uses TRBV19 and TRBJ1-4, with D unclear. This CDR3 comprises 11 residues. From germline, CDR1 is LNHDA and CDR2 SQIVND (reference sequence). CDR3 bases read: TGTGCCAGTAGTATAACCAGGAAA. Translating it yields CASSITRK. The whole CDR3 protein reads CASSITRKLFF.

With regard to this clone: The CDR3 extends 3 residues past the end of the read, so its final part is completed from the germline J gene. The rearrangement uses TRBV5-1 and TRBJ2-1; 8 bases agree with TRBD1. V lost 0 bases, J lost 3 bases, and 2 bases stayed unmatched. This CDR3 is built from 15 residues. The germline gives CDR1 SGHRS, CDR2 YFSETQ. The CDR3 here is CASSLGTGIYNEQFF. The sequenced CDR3 bases are TGCGCCAGCAGCTTGGGGACAGGGATCTACAATGAG.

With respect to this clone: The junction does not match germline at one end; this may be a read error. Coverage ceases 3 residues before the CDR3 finishes, and the germline J gene fills in the end. The sample contains more than one DNA sequence encoding this CDR3. The chain couples TRBV7-2 to TRBJ1-3; a weak D match, TRBD1 (5 bases). The germline CDR1 and CDR2 sequences are SGHTA and FQGNSA. CDR3 length: 15 amino acids. CDR3 bases read: TGTGCCAGCAGCCTCCAAACGACGGGGGGAAACACG. It encodes CASSLQTTGGNT. In full, the CDR3 reads CASSLQTTGGNTIYF.

Regarding this clone: The read is 3 residues too short to cover the CDR3 end, so that end is filled in from the germline J gene. The chain carries TRBV19 and TRBJ2-2; D is unresolved. V was clipped by 0 bases and J by 8 bases, with 13 bases between them. CDR3 length: 15 residues. Germline loops: CDR1 LNHDA, CDR2 SQIVND (reference sequence). CDR3 in amino acids: CASSIDVTRSGELFF. CDR3 DNA (partial): TGTGCCAGTAGTATAGATGTGACAAGATCAGGGGAG.

In regard to this clone: The read is 3 residues too short to cover the CDR3 end, so that end is filled in from the germline J gene. The V and J genes are TRBV7-2 and TRBJ1-2, with D possibly TRBD1 on 6 matching bases. Germline CDR1 SGHTA, CDR2 FQGNSA. The CDR3 has 14 residues. V lost 2 bases and J lost 5, with 12 bases in between. CDR3 in amino acids: CASSLTGQRYGYTF. The CDR3 bases that were read are TGTGCCAGCAGCTTAACAGGGCAGAGGTATGGC.

The chain's CDR3 is CAWSVGGTKETQYF. CDR3 bases read: TGTGCCTGGAGTGTAGGTGGGACTAAAGAGACG. This chain links TRBV30 with TRBJ2-3; 7 bases map to TRBD2. With the read ending 3 residues before the CDR3 end, the germline J gene is used to fill in that end. The CDR3 totals 14 residues. Germline V lookup: CDR1 GTSNPN, CDR2 SVGIG (reference sequence).

A remark on this clone: The CDR3 end is not reached by the read, which stops 3 residues before it; the germline J gene fills it in. The V and J genes are TRBV30 and TRBJ1-5, with 7 bases lining up with TRBD1. This CDR3 spans 12 amino acids. Looked up from germline, CDR1 is GTSNPN and CDR2 is SVGIG (reference sequence). After removal of 7 bases from V and 2 bases from J, the junction contained 2 bases not matched to a gene. The CDR3 loop is CAFGQGNQPQHF. The CDR3 DNA, read in part, is TGTGCCTTCGGACAGGGCAATCAGCCC.

The CDR3 sequence is CASSDNRQSNQPQHF. CDR3 bases read: TGTGCCAGCTCAGATAATAGACAGAGCAATCAGCCC. This chain uses TRBV18 with TRBJ1-5; tentatively, D is TRBD1 (5 bases). The CDR3 end lies 3 residues beyond the end of the read and is filled in from the germline J gene. Germline V CDR1 and CDR2: KGHSH, LQKENI. Trimming removed 5 bases at V and 1 base at J, with 12 bases between. The CDR3 contains 15 residues.

Concerning this clone itself: The CDR3 goes on 3 residues after the read ends, and that part is filled in from the germline J gene. The rearrangement uses TRBV20-1 and TRBJ2-1, with 12 positions matching TRBD2. Looked up from germline, CDR1 is DFQATT and CDR2 is SNEGSKA (reference sequence). V was pared by 6 bases and J by 8 bases, with 11 bases of the junction left unmatched. The CDR3 is 15 amino acids. CDR3 DNA, as far as it was read: TGCAGTGCGGACCATGGCCTAGCGGGAGGGCATGAG. Residues: CSADHGLAGGHE. In full, the CDR3 reads CSADHGLAGGHEQFF.

A note on this clone: The CDR3 goes on 3 residues after the read ends, and that part is filled in from the germline J gene. The chain has TRBV10-3 and TRBJ2-3; 7 positions agree with TRBD1. This CDR3 contains 17 residues. From germline, CDR1 is ENHRY and CDR2 SYGVKD. The CDR3 DNA, read in part, is TGTGCCATCAGTGAGTCAGACCCGACAGGGATCGGGGAGACG. This encodes CAISESDPTGIGET. The full CDR3 protein reads CAISESDPTGIGETQYF.

Note on this clone: The missing CDR3 end, 3 residues past where the read stops, is filled in from the germline J gene. The V call is TRBV5-1, the J call TRBJ2-5; tentatively, D is TRBD1 (6 bases). From germline, CDR1 is SGHRS and CDR2 YFSETQ. V gave up 1 base and J gave up 5 bases, with 9 bases separating them. This CDR3 comprises 13 residues. The covered CDR3 bases are TGCGCCAGCAGCTTGCCCAGGGGCGAGACC. Protein sequence: CASSLPRGET. The full CDR3 protein is CASSLPRGETQYF. The variable domain in full, with the rest retrieved from reference TRBV5-1 and TRBJ2-5, is KAGVTQTPRYLIKTRGQQVTLSCSPISGHRSVSWYQQTPGQGLQFLFEYFSETQRNKGNFPGRFSGRQFSNSRSEMNVSTLELGDSALYLCASSLPRGETQYFGPGTRLLVL.

As regards this clone: The read comes to an end 3 residues before the CDR3 does, leaving the germline J gene to fill in the end. The chain links TRBV18 to TRBJ1-6; 8 bases map to TRBD1. The germline V gene encodes CDR1 KGHSH and CDR2 LQKENI. The junction had 5 bases not matched to a gene; V was cut back by 3 bases and J by 7 bases. This CDR3 comprises 15 residues. The CDR3 region is CASSPDQGANSPLHF. CDR3 bases read: TGTGCCAGCTCACCGGACCAGGGGGCAAATTCACCC.

To note about this clone: The read comes to an end 3 residues before the CDR3 does, leaving the germline J gene to fill in the end. The J gene is TRBJ2-3, the V gene TRBV23-1; 8 bases match TRBD1. TRBV23-1 is an ORF, and what it does is uncertain. This CDR3 is built from 17 residues. CDR3 sequence reads: CASSPRAQGANLETQYF. Partial CDR3 DNA: TGCGCCAGCAGTCCCCGCGCTCAGGGGGCGAACCTAGAGACG.

As to this clone: The read is 3 residues too short to cover the CDR3 end, so that end is filled in from the germline J gene. The chain uses TRBV7-2 and TRBJ1-5; no clear D gene. Germline CDR1 is SGHTA and CDR2 is FQGNSA. This CDR3 is built from 13 residues. Trimming took 2 bases from V and 6 from J, leaving 8 bases between them. The CDR3 region is CASSLSRVQPQHF. CDR3 DNA, as far as it was read: TGTGCCAGCAGCTTATCAAGGGTTCAGCCC. The full variable domain, its missing parts supplied by reference TRBV7-2 and TRBJ1-5, is GAGVSQSPSNKVTEKGKDVELRCDPISGHTALYWYRQSLGQGLEFLIYFQGNSAPDKSGLPSDRFSAERTGGSVSTLTIQRTQQEDSAVYLCASSLSRVQPQHFGDGTRLSIL.

According to its frequency, this clone is medium-sized. The CDR3 is cut off 3 residues early in the read; its end comes from the germline J gene. The same CDR3 can be traced to other DNA sequences in this sample. J is TRBJ2-5 and V is TRBV5-1, with D perhaps TRBD1 (6 bases). Trimming removed 0 bases from V and 5 bases from J, with 11 bases in between. CDR1 is SGHRS and CDR2 is YFSETQ in the germline V gene. This CDR3 has 14 amino acids. CDR3 sequence: CASSLEGGRETQYF. CDR3 DNA (partial): TGCGCCAGCAGCTTGGAAGGGGGACGGGAGACC.

Turning to this clone: The missing CDR3 end, 3 residues past where the read stops, is filled in from the germline J gene. The chain combines TRBV7-2 with TRBJ2-5; perhaps TRBD1 as D (5 bases). The V gene lost 5 bases and the J gene lost 2 bases, with 15 bases spanning the gap. CDR3 size: 15 residues. The germline V gene encodes CDR1 SGHTA and CDR2 FQGNSA. The part of the CDR3 DNA that was read is TGTGCCAGCAGCCCGACAGTACTATCGCAAGAGACC. This gives the protein CASSPTVLSQET. The CDR3 as a whole reads CASSPTVLSQETQYF.

Comments on this clone: The read stops 3 residues short of the end of the CDR3; the missing end is completed from the germline J gene. The chain uses TRBV19 and TRBJ1-1, with 7 positions matching TRBD1. This CDR3 contains 13 residues. Germline-derived CDR1 and CDR2 are LNHDA and SQIVND (reference sequence). The ends lost 4 bases at V and 7 bases at J; junction bases unmatched: 6. This CDR3 is CASSTYRGSEAFF. The CDR3 DNA, read in part, is TGTGCCAGTAGTACCTACAGGGGAAGTGAA.

Concerning this clone itself: From the germline J gene comes the end of the CDR3, since the read stops 3 residues before it. The chain is built from TRBV19 and TRBJ1-1, with D perhaps TRBD1 (6 bases). Trimming stripped 3 bases from V and 5 bases from J, with 13 bases between. CDR3 length: 14 residues. CDR1 and CDR2 from the germline V gene are LNHDA and SQIVND (reference sequence). CDR3 region: CASSIWAGVTEAFF. CDR3 DNA, as far as it was read: TGTGCCAGTAGTATTTGGGCAGGGGTTACTGAA.

Concerning this clone itself: The read stops 3 residues short of the end of the CDR3; the missing end is completed from the germline J gene. V and J are TRBV29-1 and TRBJ2-3; 7 nucleotides match TRBD1. This CDR3 is 15 amino acids long. Germline assignment: CDR1 SQVTM and CDR2 ANQGSEA. Trimming removed 6 bases from V and 2 bases from J; junction bases left unmatched: 11. CDR3 amino acids: CSVSDRLGLTDTQYF. The CDR3 bases that were read are TGCAGCGTCTCGGACAGGTTAGGACTCACAGATACG.

On this clone itself: The DNA ends 3 residues before the CDR3 does, and the rest of the CDR3 is filled in from the germline J gene. This chain joins TRBV19 and TRBJ1-1, with 7 bases fitting TRBD1. Trimming took 8 bases from V and 5 from J; bases not matched to a gene: 5. The CDR3 totals 12 residues. CDR1 and CDR2 from the germline V gene are LNHDA and SQIVND (reference sequence). CDR3 sequence reads: CASRDRETEAFF. CDR3 DNA, as far as it was read: TGTGCCAGTCGCGACAGGGAGACTGAA.

Turning to this clone: The read ends 3 residues early relative to the CDR3; the germline J gene fills the gap. The J gene is TRBJ1-6, the V gene TRBV28; TRBD1 aligns across 11 bases. With 6 bases clipped from V and 6 bases from J, the junction kept 4 bases outside the gene matches. CDR3 length: 15 amino acids. CDR1 MDHEN and CDR2 SYDVKM come from the germline V gene. The CDR3 DNA, read in part, is TGTGCCAGCAGATACGGGACAGGGGGTAATTCACCC. Translation: CASRYGTGGNSP. The full CDR3 is CASRYGTGGNSPLHF. Complete variable domain (other parts from reference TRBV28 and TRBJ1-6): DVKVTQSSRYLVKRTGEKVFLECVQDMDHENMFWYRQDPGLGLRLIYFSYDVKMKEKGDIPEGYSVSREKKERFSLILESASTNQTSMYLCASRYGTGGNSPLHFGNGTRLTVT.

As concerns this clone: The DNA ends 3 residues before the CDR3 does, and the rest of the CDR3 is filled in from the germline J gene. The chain carries TRBV2 and TRBJ2-3, with D perhaps TRBD2 (5 bases). The CDR3 is 12 amino acids. V was clipped by 6 bases and J by 1 base, with 5 bases between them. Germline lookup yields CDR1 SNHLY and CDR2 FYNNEI. The part of the CDR3 DNA that was read is TGTGCCAGCAGGCGGGGCACAGATACG. This sequence encodes CASRRGTDT. The whole CDR3 reads CASRRGTDTQYF.

Comment on this clone: The read ends 3 residues shy of where the CDR3 ends; the end is completed using the germline J gene. The chain joins TRBV19 to TRBJ2-3; 8 nucleotides align to TRBD2. The CDR3 is 13 residues long. Per the germline V gene, CDR1 is LNHDA and CDR2 is SQIVND (reference sequence). V dropped 5 bases and J dropped 4; count of bases not matched to a gene: 2. The CDR3 reads CASSGTRADTQYF. The sequenced CDR3 bases are TGTGCCAGTAGTGGGACTAGGGCAGATACG.

Turning to this clone: Read data end 3 residues before the CDR3 end; the end is taken from the germline J gene. The rearrangement links TRBV6-1 to TRBJ2-3; the match to TRBD2 covers 13 bases. Germline V gene lookup returns CDR1 MNHNS and CDR2 SASEGT. Trimming cost V 4 bases and J 6 bases; bases outside gene matches: 4. This CDR3 has 15 residues. The covered CDR3 bases are TGTGCCAGCAGTGGACTAGCGGGGGGTTTGGATACG. It specifies CASSGLAGGLDT. The entire CDR3 sequence reads CASSGLAGGLDTQYF.

About this clone: The CDR3 end falls 3 residues outside the read, so it is completed with the germline J gene. The gene calls are TRBV7-2 and TRBJ1-5, with 7 bases identical to TRBD1. Germline V gene sequence: CDR1 SGHTA, CDR2 FQGNSA. The CDR3 sequence is 14 residues long. The V and J ends lost 5 bases and 5 bases, in that order; junction bases with no gene match: 6. CDR3 amino acids: CASSILQGDQPQHF. CDR3 DNA (partial): TGTGCCAGCAGCATACTGCAGGGGGATCAGCCC.

To note about this clone: Coverage ceases 3 residues before the CDR3 finishes, and the germline J gene fills in the end. V usage is TRBV18 and J usage is TRBJ1-2; perhaps TRBD1 as D (6 bases). The CDR3 covers 15 residues. Germline values: CDR1 KGHSH, CDR2 LQKENI. CDR3 sequence reads: CASSPRSGEKNIYTF. The sequenced CDR3 bases are TGTGCCAGCTCACCGAGGTCAGGGGAGAAAAACATC.

In regard to this clone: Read sequence stops 3 residues before the CDR3 end, and the germline J gene provides the missing end. This rearrangement joins TRBV20-1 to TRBJ1-1, with a possible D match to TRBD1 (6 bases). CDR3 length equals 13 residues. Germline CDR1 is DFQATT and CDR2 is SNEGSKA (reference sequence). The V gene lost 6 bases and the J gene lost 3 bases, with 14 bases spanning the gap. CDR3 bases read: TGCAGTGCGCAGGGGCCACGGGACACTGAA. It yields the protein CSAQGPRDTE. The full CDR3 reads CSAQGPRDTEAFF.